The 26 T cell receptor beta chains below all came from one sample that was sequenced in a study of T cell repertoires in cytomegalovirus infection. From the reads, TCRdb called clonotypes with MiXCR, one entry per CDR3 protein. The sample records 200,000 to 250,000 distinct CDR3 sequences, less than 50% being singletons. Antigens of these TCRs are unknown. The input for sequencing was CD8+ T cells from cultured PBMCs, taken from culture after CMV antigen stimulation. These receptors all come from a human donor in good health (CMV status not recorded). Some clones in this sample may be carry-over from other donors' samples.

V gene TRBV4-2 combines with J gene TRBJ2-7; no reliable D call. This CDR3 has 15 amino acids. V dropped 1 base and J dropped 2 bases, with 12 bases sitting between them. CDR1 and CDR2 from the germline V gene are LGHNA and YNFKEQ. This chain's CDR3 is CASSQGGPSTYEQYF. In DNA form, the CDR3 reads TGTGCCAGCAGCCAAGGCGGACCCTCAACCTACGAGCAGTACTTC.

V is TRBV4-2 and J is TRBJ2-2; tentatively, D is TRBD2 (5 bases). V was shortened by 0 bases and J by 2 bases, with 10 bases between the two germline ends. CDR3 length: 16 amino acids. Germline CDR1 is LGHNA and CDR2 is YNFKEQ. In nucleotides, the CDR3 is TGTGCCAGCAGCCAAGATCGAGGGCCCAACACCGGGGAGCTGTTTTTT. This encodes CASSQDRGPNTGELFF.

This chain joins TRBV7-6 and TRBJ1-1; the D is unclear. CDR1 and CDR2 (germline): SGHVS, FNYEAQ. With 5 bases removed from V and 1 base from J, the gap between germline ends came to 14 bases. The CDR3 length is 15 residues. CDR3 residues: CASSPPGGKNTEAFF. The CDR3 DNA follows: TGTGCCAGCAGCCCCCCTGGCGGAAAGAACACTGAAGCTTTCTTT.

This clonotype was detected only a few times. This chain joins TRBV7-9 and TRBJ2-3, with D unresolved. The CDR3 is 14 amino acids. The germline gives CDR1 SEHNR, CDR2 FQNEAQ (reference sequence). V was trimmed by 0 bases and J by 1 base, leaving 5 bases between them. CDR3 sequence: CASSLASRTDTQYF. The CDR3 bases are TGTGCCAGCAGCTTAGCTTCCCGCACAGATACGCAGTATTTT.

A few counts support this clonotype. The chain recombines TRBV7-6 with TRBJ2-7, with a tentative D call TRBD2 (6 bases). There are 14 residues in the CDR3. Trimming pared 5 bases from V and 2 bases from J, leaving 13 bases between. CDR1 and CDR2 from the germline V gene are SGHVS and FNYEAQ. This CDR3 is CASSPRENPYEQYF. CDR3 nucleotides: TGTGCCAGCAGCCCCCGGGAGAACCCCTACGAGCAGTACTTC.

This clonotype showed up just a few times. This chain uses TRBV7-8 with TRBJ2-3; D is perhaps TRBD1 (6 bases). This CDR3 contains 15 residues. Germline assignment: CDR1 SGHVS and CDR2 FQNEAQ. The V and J ends lost 4 bases and 1 base respectively, with 12 bases between them. In nucleotides, the CDR3 is TGTGCCAGCAGCTACCGCCGGACAGGCACAGATACGCAGTATTTT. Protein sequence: CASSYRRTGTDTQYF.

The gene calls are TRBV11-3 and TRBJ2-7; 11 bases agree with TRBD1. In germline, CDR1 is SGHNT, CDR2 YENEEA. The CDR3 has 14 amino acids. V gave up 4 bases and J gave up 5 bases; unmatched junction bases: 4. The CDR3 sequence is CASSSGQGENEQYF. The CDR3 bases are TGTGCCAGCAGCTCGGGACAGGGGGAAAACGAGCAGTACTTC.

This clonotype was seen more than once but under ten times. The chain combines TRBV12-3 or TRBV12-4 with TRBJ1-2; TRBD1 aligns across 7 bases. There are 17 residues in the CDR3. V trimming: 0 bases; J trimming: 5 bases; junction bases outside the gene matches: 12. The CDR3 sequence: CASSLAGEAGGRYGYTF. For the CDR3, the DNA is TGTGCCAGCAGTTTAGCAGGAGAGGCAGGGGGACGATATGGCTACACCTTC.

This chain connects TRBV6-2 or TRBV6-3 to TRBJ2-2; perhaps D is TRBD1 or TRBD2 (5 bases each). Germline V lookup: CDR1 MNHEY, CDR2 SVGEGT. V dropped 0 bases and J dropped 2 bases, with 16 bases sitting between them. This CDR3 comprises 18 residues. The CDR3 spells CASSYSIQGRKNTGELFF. As DNA, the CDR3 is TGTGCCAGCAGTTACTCGATCCAGGGACGGAAAAACACCGGGGAGCTGTTTTTT.

This clonotype turned up a few times. This sequence joins TRBV7-2 and TRBJ1-1; D remains ambiguous. The V gene's germline CDR1 is SGHTA and CDR2 FQGNSA. The V end lost 5 bases, the J end lost 5 bases, and 15 bases lay between the germline ends. The CDR3 runs 14 residues. The CDR3 spells CASSPGINPTEAFF. The DNA of the CDR3 is TGTGCCAGCAGCCCGGGCATAAACCCTACTGAAGCTTTCTTT.

This clonotype turned up a few times. The V call is TRBV20-1, the J call TRBJ2-1, with D hard to call. V lost 0 bases and J lost 0, with 12 bases in between. CDR3 length: 16 residues. Germline lookup yields CDR1 DFQATT and CDR2 SNEGSKA (reference sequence). The CDR3 protein is CSARDAVGSSYNEQFF. The CDR3, as DNA: TGCAGTGCTAGAGATGCGGTAGGAAGCTCCTACAATGAGCAGTTCTTC.

The chain is built from TRBV19 and TRBJ2-1; 8 nucleotides align to TRBD2. The CDR3 has 14 residues. The germline CDR1 and CDR2 sequences are LNHDA and SQIVND (reference sequence). With 1 base clipped from V and 9 bases from J, the junction kept 5 bases outside the gene matches. CDR3 DNA sequence: TGTGCCAGTAGTATAGTCACTAGCGGCACTGAGCAGTTCTTC. Encoded protein: CASSIVTSGTEQFF.

This chain uses TRBV27 with TRBJ1-1; D call uncertain. V was shortened by 6 bases and J by 1 base, with 3 bases between the two germline ends. The CDR3 is 11 residues long. The V gene's germline CDR1 is MNHEY and CDR2 SMNVEV (reference sequence). CDR3 sequence reads: CASRKNTEAFF. In nucleotides, the CDR3 is TGTGCCAGCAGGAAGAACACTGAAGCTTTCTTT.

In this sample, this clonotype turned up a few times. The rearrangement links TRBV12-3 or TRBV12-4 to TRBJ1-1, with D uncertain. The CDR3 length is 13 residues. V lost 8 bases and J 0 bases, leaving 10 bases between the germline ends. CDR3: CASLRRVNTEAFF. The CDR3 DNA sequence: TGTGCCAGCCTAAGAAGGGTGAACACTGAAGCTTTCTTT.

The chain links TRBV7-9 to TRBJ2-5; D is undetermined. In germline, CDR1 is SEHNR, CDR2 FQNEAQ (reference sequence). The CDR3 runs 14 residues. V lost 1 base and J 1 base, leaving 7 bases between the germline ends. The CDR3 nucleotides read TGTGCCAGCAGCTTAGGAGGTTCCCAAGAGACCCAGTACTTC. Residues: CASSLGGSQETQYF.

There are a few counts of this clonotype. The chain has TRBV27 and TRBJ1-1; D is perhaps TRBD1 (6 bases). CDR1 is MNHEY, CDR2 SMNVEV, per germline (reference sequence). Trimming stripped 5 bases from V and 0 bases from J, with 13 bases between. The CDR3 totals 15 residues. CDR3 residues: CASSDRTDLNTEAFF. The CDR3 region has the DNA TGTGCCAGCAGTGATCGGACAGACTTGAACACTGAAGCTTTCTTT.

This clonotype was counted at least ten times. CDR3 region: CASSFSRASRDSPLHF. As DNA, the CDR3 is TGTGCCAGCAGCTTCAGCAGGGCCAGCCGGGATTCACCCCTCCACTTT. This chain uses TRBV7-2 with TRBJ1-6; weak D call: TRBD1 (5 bases). The germline V and J ends were trimmed by 3 bases and 8 bases, with 17 bases remaining between them. CDR3 length: 16 residues. The germline CDR1 and CDR2 sequences are SGHTA and FQGNSA.

V and J are TRBV7-3 and TRBJ2-1; D is possibly TRBD1 (6 bases). The CDR3 has 15 amino acids. Germline loops: CDR1 SGHTA, CDR2 FQGTGA. The V end was cut by 5 bases, the J end by 0 bases, with 11 bases between. The CDR3: CASSPGAGSYNEQFF. Written as DNA, the CDR3 is TGTGCCAGCAGCCCAGGGGCGGGCTCCTACAATGAGCAGTTCTTC.

The table lists this clonotype with a few counts. The J gene is TRBJ1-2, the V gene TRBV2, with 9 bases fitting TRBD1. Germline lookup yields CDR1 SNHLY and CDR2 FYNNEI. After removal of 6 bases from V and 8 bases from J, the junction contained 4 bases not matched to a gene. This CDR3 has 12 amino acids. CDR3 bases: TGTGCCAGCAGGGGACAGGGCTGGGGCTACACCTTC. Its protein product is CASRGQGWGYTF.

This clonotype was counted at least ten times. The rearrangement joins TRBV7-8 to TRBJ2-1, with TRBD2 matching 9 bases. This CDR3 spans 18 amino acids. After removal of 5 bases from V and 5 bases from J, the junction contained 16 bases not matched to a gene. CDR1 SGHVS and CDR2 FQNEAQ come from the germline V gene. Here the CDR3 reads CASSPSLIAGERNNEQFF. The CDR3 DNA sequence: TGTGCCAGCAGCCCGAGCCTGATAGCGGGGGAACGTAACAATGAGCAGTTCTTC.

The V and J genes are TRBV7-4 and TRBJ2-7, with 7 bases aligning to TRBD1. With V trimmed by 5 bases and J by 7 bases, 11 bases remained unmatched. CDR3 size: 14 residues. CDR1 SGHVT and CDR2 SQSDAQ come from the germline V gene. CDR3 sequence (DNA): TGTGCCAGCAGCCTAACCGGGACAGTGTATGAGCAGTACTTC. It encodes CASSLTGTVYEQYF.

The chain links TRBV19 to TRBJ2-7, with 9 nucleotides matching TRBD2. Trimming cost V 3 bases and J 1 base; bases outside gene matches: 4. The CDR3 covers 15 residues. From germline, CDR1 is LNHDA and CDR2 SQIVND (reference sequence). DNA for the CDR3: TGTGCCAGTAGTATTTGGCGGGAGGGATCCTACGAGCAGTACTTC. It specifies CASSIWREGSYEQYF.

This clonotype was detected only a few times. V is TRBV2 and J is TRBJ1-1; D is uncertain. Germline lookup yields CDR1 SNHLY and CDR2 FYNNEI. This CDR3 contains 16 residues. V shed 7 bases and J shed 3 bases, with 21 bases lying between them. In DNA form, the CDR3 reads TGTGCCAGCACCTTGACGGCTTCAGGTGGAGACACTGAAGCTTTCTTT. Translating it yields CASTLTASGGDTEAFF.

This clonotype was recorded many times. The V and J genes are TRBV7-9 and TRBJ1-1, with D perhaps matching TRBD1 (5 bases). Trimming left V 1 base short and J 1 base short, with 10 bases between. This CDR3 has 15 amino acids. Germline CDR1 is SEHNR and CDR2 is FQNEAQ (reference sequence). In DNA, the CDR3 is TGTGCCAGCAGCTTAGGACAGAATAAGAACACTGAAGCTTTCTTT. The encoded protein is CASSLGQNKNTEAFF.

The chain recombines TRBV9 with TRBJ2-6; D gene unclear. With 3 bases removed from V and 0 bases from J, the gap between germline ends came to 13 bases. Looked up from germline, CDR1 is SGDLS and CDR2 is YYNGEE. CDR3 size: 17 residues. CDR3 DNA: TGTGCCAGCAGCGCTTTCTCTATTAGCTCTGGGGCCAACGTCCTGACTTTC. Amino acids: CASSAFSISSGANVLTF.

V is TRBV4-1 and J is TRBJ2-3; 9 nucleotides agree with TRBD2. This CDR3 comprises 20 residues. The V gene end was trimmed by 1 base and the J gene end by 1 base; junction bases not matched to a gene: 15. Germline CDR1 reads MGHRA; CDR2 reads YSYEKL. This chain's CDR3 is CASSQVPHNSGRAGTDTQYF. The DNA for the CDR3 is TGCGCCAGCAGCCAAGTACCACATAATAGCGGGAGAGCGGGCACAGATACGCAGTATTTT.